One sample yielded the 6 T cell receptor beta chains listed below, sequenced in a study of cytomegalovirus exposure and HLA in healthy donors. The PCR had 60 Vbeta and 13 Jbeta primers. Sequenced by immunoSEQ multiplex PCR; TCRdb stores in-frame clones only, minus some. The data contain over 100,000 clones, roughly 83% of them singletons. The sequenced sample consisted of PBMCs. The receptors were sampled from a woman aged 18-29 years in good health and CMV-seropositive.

The V and J genes are TRBV14 and TRBJ2-7; 9 bases agree with TRBD1. V trimming: 1 base; J trimming: 3 bases; junction bases outside the gene matches: 7. Germline V lookup: CDR1 SGHDN, CDR2 FVKESK. The length of the CDR3 is 16 residues. Here the CDR3 reads CASSQVGRGQGYEQYF. The CDR3 DNA is TGTGCCAGCAGCCAAGTGGGGAGGGGACAGGGCTACGAGCAGTACTTC.

This clone showed up just a few times. The chain has TRBV7-9 and TRBJ1-1; no reliable D call. The CDR3 loop spans 13 amino acids. Trimming shortened V by 1 base and J by 11 bases, and 14 bases separated the two germline ends. Germline values: CDR1 SEHNR, CDR2 FQNEAQ (reference sequence). CDR3 loop: CASSLGSQQWAFF. CDR3 in DNA: TGTGCCAGCAGCTTAGGTAGTCAACAGTGGGCTTTCTTT.

The J gene is TRBJ2-5, the V gene TRBV2; weak D call: TRBD1 (5 bases). The germline V gene encodes CDR1 SNHLY and CDR2 FYNNEI. The V gene lost 4 bases and the J gene lost 4 bases, with 10 bases spanning the gap. The CDR3 has 13 residues. The CDR3 region has the DNA TGTGCCAGCAGTGGACGGACACGAGAGACCCAGTACTTC. Its translation: CASSGRTRETQYF.

The chain links TRBV28 to TRBJ2-7, with TRBD1 matching 8 bases. This CDR3 is 13 amino acids long. With 6 bases clipped from V and 6 bases from J, the junction kept 7 bases outside the gene matches. From germline, CDR1 is MDHEN and CDR2 SYDVKM. The CDR3 loop is CASRVPGGGEQYF. The CDR3 nucleotides read TGTGCCAGCAGGGTCCCAGGGGGCGGCGAGCAGTACTTC.

This chain links TRBV5-1 with TRBJ2-3; unclear D gene. Trimming stripped 5 bases from V and 5 bases from J, with 21 bases between. CDR3 size: 16 residues. From germline, CDR1 is SGHRS and CDR2 YFSETQ. Here the CDR3 reads CASSPDADGSGDTQYF. CDR3 in DNA: TGCGCCAGCAGTCCGGATGCGGATGGGTCTGGAGATACGCAGTATTTT.

In nucleotides, the CDR3 is TGTGCCAGTAGTATCGCTCACAGTTTCTACGAGCAGTACTTC. Protein: CASSIAHSFYEQYF. The chain links TRBV19 to TRBJ2-7, with D uncertain. This CDR3 comprises 14 residues. Germline V CDR1 and CDR2: LNHDA, SQIVND (reference sequence). V lost 3 bases and J lost 3, with 12 bases in between.